This T cell receptor (beta chain) was documented in a study of cytomegalovirus exposure and HLA in healthy donors. V shed 4 bases and J shed 3 bases, with 16 bases lying between them. Germline assignment: CDR1 SGHRS and CDR2 YFSETQ. The CDR3 is 16 amino acids. A remark on this clone: The antigen remains undetermined.

General study results and limits: The authors considered a cluster of highly shared sequence variants likely to be a sequencing artifact. Researchers catalogued 150 or so TCR beta chains as cytomegalovirus-associated. Being productive about 90% or about 30% of the time was typical of most TCR beta V segments in an earlier analysis.

PCR involved 60 Vbeta and 13 Jbeta primers. The data were produced by immunoSEQ multiplex PCR, yet TCRdb's version contains in-frame clones alone and is incomplete. The sample consists of roughly 100,000 clones, roughly 79% of them appearing once. At collection, donors were nominally healthy, but unrecorded immune exposures were probable. The chain combines TRBV5-1 with TRBJ1-4; TRBD1 is a possible D gene (6 bases). This TCR was recovered from a man aged 55 to 70 in good health and CMV-seropositive. Sequencing was carried out using PBMCs. CDR3 residues: CASSPTGPVANEKLFF. CDR3 coding DNA: TGCGCCAGCAGCCCTACAGGGCCCGTAGCTAATGAAAAACTGTTTTTT.